The 3 T cell receptor beta chains in this list originate from one sample, sequenced in a study of tumour-infiltrating T cells in Burkitt lymphoma. The repertoire was sequenced with immunoSEQ multiplex PCR; TCRdb's copy has only in-frame clones and lacks some. Among roughly 9,200 clones, about two thirds were seen once, and the ten largest hold less than 6%. The sample consisted of tumor tissue. The receptor source for this set is a human donor with diffuse large B-cell lymphoma.

CDR3 nucleotides: TGTGCCAGCAGTTACGTCGGCCAGGGCAGGGAGACCCAGTACTTC. This translates into CASSYVGQGRETQYF. This sequence joins TRBV6-6 and TRBJ2-5, with D tentatively TRBD1 (5 bases). This CDR3 has 15 amino acids. Trimming stripped 2 bases from V and 5 bases from J, with 15 bases between. Germline V lookup: CDR1 MNHNY, CDR2 SVGAGI (reference sequence).

The genes are TRBV6-1 and TRBJ1-1, with no clear D. With 7 bases removed from V and 4 bases from J, the gap between germline ends came to 10 bases. In germline, CDR1 is MNHNS, CDR2 SASEGT. The CDR3 consists of 12 residues. DNA of the CDR3: TGTGCCAGCACTTGGGTACTCACTGAAGCTTTCTTT. Translated, it gives CASTWVLTEAFF.

This clone was counted a single time. The chain has TRBV29-1 and TRBJ1-1; D might be TRBD1 (5 bases). Germline CDR1 reads SQVTM; CDR2 reads ANQGSEA. The CDR3 consists of 14 residues. Trimming removed 6 bases from V and 0 bases from J, with 14 bases in between. CDR3 sequence: CSVQPTVLNTEAFF. In nucleotides, the CDR3 is TGCAGCGTCCAACCGACAGTTTTGAACACTGAAGCTTTCTTT.